This record concerns one T cell receptor beta chain sequence. Its antigen is currently unknown. Germline-derived CDR1 and CDR2 are PRHDT and FYEKMQ (reference sequence). The CDR3 has 16 residues. V dropped 5 bases and J dropped 7 bases, with 18 bases sitting between them. This table comes from immunoSEQ multiplex PCR, and its TCRdb copy is limited to in-frame clones, with some not included. The profile shows 150,000 to 200,000 clones, roughly 88% of them singletons. These data originate in a study of T cell responses to AZD1222 COVID-19 vaccine. Pooling covered second doses at about 4 or about 12 weeks. Study-level findings and limits: Clonal diversity may have been underestimated, and the donors were mostly white British, with more females than males.

The source of this sequence is an adult who received the AZD1222 COVID-19 vaccine. Source: peripheral blood, taken 28 days after the second AZD1222 dose. The V call is TRBV13, the J call TRBJ1-6, with a tentative D call TRBD1 (5 bases). CDR3 sequence: CASSPGPRAYNSPLHF. The CDR3 nucleotides read TGTGCCAGCAGCCCGGGACCCAGGGCGTACAATTCACCCCTCCACTTT.